A single sample is the source of the 31 T cell receptor beta chains below, sequenced in a study of cytomegalovirus exposure and HLA in healthy donors. This PCR relied on a set of 60 Vbeta primers and 13 Jbeta primers. This table comes from immunoSEQ multiplex PCR, and its TCRdb copy is limited to in-frame clones, with some not included. The table records about 62,000 clones, roughly 80% of them present only once. Material for sequencing was PBMCs. Source of these receptors: a man aged 55 to 70 in good health and CMV-seropositive.

This clone was observed once. This CDR3 is CASSPLDRKRGSSYEQYF. In DNA form, the CDR3 reads TGTGCCAGCAGCCCCCTAGACAGGAAGAGAGGAAGCTCCTACGAGCAGTACTTC. This chain connects TRBV11-2 to TRBJ2-5; D is possibly TRBD1 (6 bases). The DNA matches TRBJ2-7 better at its end, which makes the J call doubtful. Germline CDR1 is SGHAT and CDR2 is FQNNGV. This CDR3 is 18 amino acids long.

The chain joins TRBV7-2 to TRBJ1-1, with D unclear. V lost 1 base and J lost 11, with 14 bases in between. Per germline, CDR1 SGHTA and CDR2 FQGNSA. The CDR3 extends over 13 amino acids. CDR3 sequence reads: CASSLGQDLVAFF. CDR3 sequence (DNA): TGTGCCAGCAGCTTAGGGCAGGATTTAGTGGCTTTCTTT.

The V gene is TRBV11-2, the J gene TRBJ2-7, with D hard to call. Germline V gives CDR1 SGHAT, CDR2 FQNNGV. The CDR3 extends over 14 amino acids. The V end lost 1 base, the J end lost 0 bases, and 7 bases lay between the germline ends. CDR3 sequence (DNA): TGTGCCAGCAGCTTAGGGTTTAGCTCCTACGAGCAGTACTTC. Translating it yields CASSLGFSSYEQYF.

The chain carries TRBV29-1 and TRBJ2-1; maybe TRBD1 (5 bases). Trimming left V 4 bases short and J 5 bases short, with 6 bases between. Germline loops: CDR1 SQVTM, CDR2 ANQGSEA. The CDR3 length is 11 residues. CDR3 amino acids: CSVARDNEQFF. The CDR3 DNA is TGCAGCGTTGCCAGGGACAATGAGCAGTTCTTC.

J is TRBJ2-1 and V is TRBV28; TRBD2 agrees at 7 bases. The CDR3 loop spans 12 amino acids. Per germline, CDR1 MDHEN and CDR2 SYDVKM. With V trimmed by 6 bases and J by 14 bases, 10 bases remained unmatched. The CDR3 DNA follows: TGTGCCAGCAGCTCTCAGACTAGCCGCGAGTTCTTC. Its translation is CASSSQTSREFF. Supplemented by reference TRBV28 and TRBJ2-1, the full variable domain reads DVKVTQSSRYLVKRTGEKVFLECVQDMDHENMFWYRQDPGLGLRLIYFSYDVKMKEKGDIPEGYSVSREKKERFSLILESASTNQTSMYLCASSSQTSREFFGPGTRLTVL.

V gene TRBV5-5 combines with J gene TRBJ1-3; D not resolved. The germline V and J ends were trimmed by 0 bases and 0 bases, with 13 bases remaining between them. Germline lookup yields CDR1 SGHKS and CDR2 YYEKEE (reference sequence). The CDR3 has 17 amino acids. The CDR3 here is CASSLGVHQDSGNTIYF. The CDR3 DNA reads as TGTGCCAGCAGCTTGGGGGTACACCAGGACTCTGGAAACACCATATATTTT.

This clone was seen a single time. J is TRBJ2-2 and V is TRBV7-9; tentatively, D is TRBD2 (6 bases). CDR1 SEHNR and CDR2 FQNEAQ come from the germline V gene (reference sequence). The CDR3 covers 16 residues. V lost 0 bases and J 0 bases, leaving 8 bases between the germline ends. The CDR3 sequence is CASSLARGTNTGELFF. Written as DNA, the CDR3 is TGTGCCAGCAGCTTAGCGCGGGGTACGAACACCGGGGAGCTGTTTTTT.

The chain recombines TRBV11-3 with TRBJ2-2; 11 nucleotides match TRBD1. Germline CDR1 SGHNT, CDR2 YENEEA. The CDR3 sequence is 15 residues long. The ends lost 2 bases at V and 5 bases at J; junction bases unmatched: 1. The CDR3 here is CASSLRDRGTGELFF. The DNA of the CDR3 is TGTGCCAGCAGCTTACGGGACAGGGGGACCGGGGAGCTGTTTTTT.

V gene TRBV7-6 combines with J gene TRBJ2-5, with 9 nucleotides matching TRBD1. V dropped 5 bases and J dropped 2; count of bases not matched to a gene: 6. This CDR3 is built from 15 residues. The germline V gene has CDR1 SGHVS and CDR2 FNYEAQ. The CDR3 DNA reads TGTGCCAGCAGCCCTAACAGGGGGCGTCAAGAGACCCAGTACTTC. Amino acid sequence: CASSPNRGRQETQYF.

The V and J genes are TRBV7-6 and TRBJ1-1; D gene ambiguous. The CDR3 has 15 amino acids. V was pared by 5 bases and J by 5 bases, with 18 bases between. Germline-derived CDR1 and CDR2 are SGHVS and FNYEAQ. The CDR3 protein is CASSLGPRGGTEAFF. The CDR3, as DNA: TGTGCCAGCAGCCTTGGGCCTCGAGGAGGTACTGAAGCTTTCTTT.

This clone was recorded a few times. The chain links TRBV6-1 to TRBJ1-2; a weak D match, TRBD1 (6 bases). The germline V gene has CDR1 MNHNS and CDR2 SASEGT. The CDR3 length is 15 residues. Trimming removed 3 bases from V and 4 bases from J, with 15 bases in between. DNA for the CDR3: TGTGCCAGCAGTGAGCGGGGGCGGATGGGCTATGGCTACACCTTC. This sequence encodes CASSERGRMGYGYTF.

J is TRBJ1-4 and V is TRBV29-1; 11 positions match TRBD1. V gave up 7 bases and J gave up 7 bases; unmatched junction bases: 5. From germline, CDR1 is SQVTM and CDR2 ANQGSEA. The CDR3 runs to 13 residues. The chain's CDR3 is CSASDRGLEKLFF. DNA for the CDR3: TGCAGCGCCTCGGACAGGGGGCTTGAAAAACTGTTTTTT.

The rearrangement uses TRBV19 and TRBJ1-1; no clear D gene. The length of the CDR3 is 14 residues. Germline-derived CDR1 and CDR2 are LNHDA and SQIVND (reference sequence). The V gene lost 7 bases and the J gene lost 2 bases, with 14 bases spanning the gap. CDR3 in DNA: TGTGCCAGTAAGTATAGGGAGATTAACACTGAAGCTTTCTTT. Translation: CASKYREINTEAFF.

This rearrangement joins TRBV7-6 to TRBJ2-2, with D perhaps TRBD1 (5 bases). With 5 bases removed from V and 10 bases from J, the gap between germline ends came to 11 bases. Germline V gene sequence: CDR1 SGHVS, CDR2 FNYEAQ. The CDR3 consists of 12 residues. The CDR3 is CASSPTRVELFF. For the CDR3, the DNA is TGTGCCAGCAGCCCGACCAGGGTGGAGCTGTTTTTT. The whole variable domain, remainder taken from reference TRBV7-6 and TRBJ2-2, is GAGVSQSPRYKVTKRGQDVALRCDPISGHVSLYWYRQALGQGPEFLTYFNYEAQQDKSGLPNDRFSAERPEGSISTLTIQRTEQRDSAMYRCASSPTRVELFFGEGSRLTVL.

This chain joins TRBV11-1 and TRBJ2-7, with D tentatively TRBD1 (5 bases). The V gene's germline CDR1 is SGHAT and CDR2 FQDESV (reference sequence). V lost 9 bases to trimming and J lost 0 bases, with 15 bases between them. The length of the CDR3 is 14 residues. Here the CDR3 DNA reads TGTGCCAGTCGCGCCCGAGACAGCTCCTACGAGCAGTACTTC. It codes for CASRARDSSYEQYF.

The rearrangement joins TRBV5-4 to TRBJ2-1; D remains ambiguous. CDR3 size: 11 residues. V was shortened by 4 bases and J by 7 bases, with 6 bases between the two germline ends. The germline V gene has CDR1 SGHNT and CDR2 YYREEE (reference sequence). As DNA, the CDR3 is TGTGCCAGCAGCGACTCAAATGAGCAGTTCTTC. This translates into CASSDSNEQFF.

The chain carries TRBV5-1 and TRBJ1-1; the D gene is possibly TRBD1 (6 bases). Trimming removed 5 bases from V and 2 bases from J, with 10 bases in between. The V gene's germline CDR1 is SGHRS and CDR2 YFSETQ. The CDR3 runs 13 residues. CDR3 DNA sequence: TGCGCCAGCAGTAACAGGGTTAACACTGAAGCTTTCTTT. Its protein product is CASSNRVNTEAFF.

In DNA, the CDR3 is TGCGCCAGCAGCCAAGCACAACACGGCGGGAATACGCAGTATTTT. It yields the protein CASSQAQHGGNTQYF. This chain joins TRBV4-1 and TRBJ2-3, with a possible D match to TRBD2 (6 bases). Trimming cost V 1 base and J 7 bases, with 15 bases left between them. CDR3 length: 15 amino acids. The germline CDR1 and CDR2 sequences are MGHRA and YSYEKL.

J is TRBJ2-7 and V is TRBV5-1; TRBD2 might be the D (5 bases). CDR3 length: 16 amino acids. V lost 4 bases and J 0 bases, leaving 17 bases between the germline ends. Germline lookup yields CDR1 SGHRS and CDR2 YFSETQ. The CDR3 reads CASSPIGGQSSYEQYF. CDR3 bases: TGCGCCAGCAGCCCCATCGGCGGGCAGAGCTCCTACGAGCAGTACTTC. The variable domain in full, completed from reference TRBV5-1 and TRBJ2-7, reads KAGVTQTPRYLIKTRGQQVTLSCSPISGHRSVSWYQQTPGQGLQFLFEYFSETQRNKGNFPGRFSGRQFSNSRSEMNVSTLELGDSALYLCASSPIGGQSSYEQYFGPGTRLTVT.

This sequence joins TRBV14 and TRBJ2-7; 9 bases agree with TRBD1. The V gene end was trimmed by 4 bases and the J gene end by 0 bases; junction bases not matched to a gene: 10. The germline CDR1 and CDR2 sequences are SGHDN and FVKESK. CDR3 size: 17 residues. The DNA of the CDR3 is TGTGCCAGCAGCCCCGAAAACGGACAGGGGAGCTCCTACGAGCAGTACTTC. Residues: CASSPENGQGSSYEQYF.

This chain connects TRBV27 to TRBJ1-2, with D perhaps matching TRBD1 (5 bases). V dropped 3 bases and J dropped 7 bases, with 12 bases sitting between them. The CDR3 extends over 13 amino acids. Germline loops: CDR1 MNHEY, CDR2 SMNVEV (reference sequence). Here the CDR3 DNA reads TGTGCCAGCAGTTTTAGGGGATCGGTTGGCTACACCTTC. It encodes CASSFRGSVGYTF.

V is TRBV18 and J is TRBJ1-5; TRBD1 might be the D (5 bases). The ends were cut back, 6 bases at V and 5 bases at J, with 11 bases in the middle. CDR3 length: 13 amino acids. The germline gives CDR1 KGHSH, CDR2 LQKENI. DNA of the CDR3: TGTGCCAGCTCGCCGGACACCGATCAGCCCCAGCATTTT. Its protein is CASSPDTDQPQHF.

The V call is TRBV4-1, the J call TRBJ2-3; 8 nucleotides line up with TRBD2. J gave up 3 bases and V 3 bases, and 11 bases lay outside the gene matches. CDR3 length: 17 residues. Germline assignment: CDR1 MGHRA and CDR2 YSYEKL. CDR3 sequence reads: CASSHDRTSFATDTQYF. CDR3 bases: TGCGCCAGCAGCCATGACCGGACTAGCTTCGCGACAGATACGCAGTATTTT.

The chain carries TRBV4-1 and TRBJ1-3, with D uncertain. Germline CDR1 MGHRA, CDR2 YSYEKL. V gave up 1 base and J gave up 0 bases, with 4 bases separating them. CDR3 length: 14 amino acids. Here the CDR3 reads CASSQGDSGNTIYF. DNA for the CDR3: TGCGCCAGCAGCCAAGGAGACTCTGGAAACACCATATATTTT.

The CDR3 coding sequence is TGTGCCAGCAGCGTTGGGCCTTTTGATGGCTACACCTTC. As protein: CASSVGPFDGYTF. J is TRBJ1-2 and V is TRBV5-8; no clear D. The V gene's germline CDR1 is SGHTS and CDR2 YDEGEE. Trimming left V 4 bases short and J 6 bases short, with 13 bases between. This CDR3 has 13 residues.

The rearrangement links TRBV5-1 to TRBJ2-3; tentative D call: TRBD2 (5 bases). The CDR3 runs to 17 residues. Germline-derived CDR1 and CDR2 are SGHRS and YFSETQ. Deletions cut 0 bases from V and 5 bases from J, with 19 bases between. The CDR3 nucleotides read TGCGCCAGCAGCTTGGAAAGTCTAGCCCACATCCAAGATACGCAGTATTTT. Protein product: CASSLESLAHIQDTQYF.

The chain joins TRBV7-6 to TRBJ1-4, with 10 positions matching TRBD1. The CDR3 is 16 residues long. From germline, CDR1 is SGHVS and CDR2 FNYEAQ. After removal of 5 bases from V and 0 bases from J, the junction contained 3 bases not matched to a gene. CDR3: CASSRTGGATNEKLFF. The CDR3 bases are TGTGCCAGCAGCCGGACAGGGGGTGCAACTAATGAAAAACTGTTTTTT.

The genes are TRBV5-6 and TRBJ2-2; D is perhaps TRBD2 (5 bases). From germline, CDR1 is SGHDT and CDR2 YYEEEE. Trimming took 1 base from V and 1 from J, leaving 11 bases between them. The CDR3 extends over 16 amino acids. DNA of the CDR3: TGTGCCAGCAGCTTGTTGGGCGGGCTGAACACCGGGGAGCTGTTTTTT. Protein: CASSLLGGLNTGELFF.

The genes are TRBV29-1 and TRBJ2-7; tentatively, D is TRBD2 (5 bases). The CDR3 consists of 12 residues. Trimming pared 6 bases from V and 1 base from J, leaving 10 bases between. The V gene's germline CDR1 is SQVTM and CDR2 ANQGSEA. The CDR3 bases are TGCAGCGTAAAGAGCGGTTCCTACGAGCAGTACTTC. Amino acids: CSVKSGSYEQYF.

This clone has just a few counts. This CDR3 is CASSLSQYEQYF. In nucleotides, the CDR3 is TGTGCCAGCAGCTTGAGTCAGTACGAGCAGTACTTC. The chain joins TRBV5-4 to TRBJ2-7; D unresolved. V was cut by 1 base and J by 4 bases, with 6 bases left in between. This CDR3 comprises 12 residues. Germline V gene data show CDR1 as SGHNT and CDR2 as YYREEE (reference sequence).

The chain recombines TRBV19 with TRBJ1-1, with 7 positions matching TRBD1. The germline CDR1 and CDR2 sequences are LNHDA and SQIVND (reference sequence). V trimming: 6 bases; J trimming: 11 bases; junction bases outside the gene matches: 18. There are 15 residues in the CDR3. The CDR3 DNA is TGTGCCAGTAGATTCAGAGACAGGGCTACAGGGACGGCTTTCTTT. Its protein product is CASRFRDRATGTAFF.